The 2 T cell receptor beta chains listed next were all sequenced from one sample in a study of cytomegalovirus exposure and HLA in healthy donors. Amplification used 60 Vbeta primers and 13 Jbeta primers. Assay: immunoSEQ multiplex PCR; the TCRdb copy retains only in-frame clones and omits some. The sample has some 140,000 clones, around 79% seen once; the top ten hold around 7.2%. Sequenced material: PBMCs. These receptors originate from a man aged 25 to 40 in good health and CMV-seropositive.

V gene TRBV2 combines with J gene TRBJ2-3; 10 bases line up with TRBD1. Germline trimming cut 2 bases from V and 1 base from J; bases unmatched to any gene: 9. Germline V gives CDR1 SNHLY, CDR2 FYNNEI. The CDR3 covers 18 residues. The CDR3 spells CASSEWGTGESGTDTQYF. The CDR3 DNA reads as TGTGCCAGCAGTGAATGGGGGACAGGGGAGAGTGGCACAGATACGCAGTATTTT.

This clone was detected a few times. This sequence joins TRBV5-4 and TRBJ2-1; TRBD2 is a possible D gene (6 bases). Germline lookup yields CDR1 SGHNT and CDR2 YYREEE (reference sequence). The CDR3 runs to 15 residues. The V end was cut by 4 bases, the J end by 8 bases, with 19 bases between. The CDR3, as DNA: TGTGCCAGCAGCACCCGGGACTGGGGTAGAGATGAGCAGTTCTTC. It specifies CASSTRDWGRDEQFF.